Listed here is a single T cell receptor beta chain. This clone was detected ten times or more. This receptor's antigen is unknown. No quality values exist for individual bases; no much larger clone is one base distant. Each collaborating institution followed its own protocols to collect whole blood in K2EDTA tubes. For TCRbeta analysis, collaborator samples were shipped as frozen whole blood, as isolated PBMCs, or as DNA extracted from either sample type. TCRbeta CDR3 regions were amplified from genomic DNA by means of the immunoSEQ Assay, a bias-controlled multiplex PCR. The published analysis was carried out like this. The number of nucleated cells in each sample was estimated by amplification of reference gene primers within the assay. Sequence reads were collapsed and filtered to measure the absolute abundance of every unique TCRbeta CDR3 rearrangement. For each sample, productive Simpson clonality was calculated as the square root of Simpson's diversity index across productive rearrangements. TCRdb retrieved this table from immuneACCESS and kept in-frame rearrangements only. Not all clones are present; in checked studies, unresolved V genes account for under half, and no reason is known for the remainder. Clone size and the V and J calls come from that table; the DNA yielded D and trimming. The sample records around 300,000 clones, more than 80% of which are singletons. The top ten clonotypes cover 3% of the sample.

The CDR3 runs 15 amino acids, cysteine and phenylalanine included. Just CDR3 DNA is preserved here, 45 bases in frame from base 1. The germline V gene gives CDR1 as SGHDT and CDR2 as YYEEEE. From V the trimming removes 5 bases and from J it removes 3 bases, while the gene matches leave 7 bases of the junction unaccounted for. This sample is drawn from a study of blood T cell repertoires in COVID-19 (dated by TCRdb to between 2020 and 2021). With respect to the entire study: Collaborator samples came from the United States, Italy and Spain and covered acute and convalescent phases of COVID-19. A de-identified subject ID, COVID-19 status, age in years and sex were almost always included in the sample metadata. The repertoires were made available in a free public database intended to serve as a resource for research on the immune response to SARS-CoV-2. The material from the prospective study consisted of cDNA or gDNA derived from T cells, B-cell-depleted T cells, or PBMCs. Where HLA class I and class II types were available, the types were taken from metadata supplied by the sample provider, not from assay-based typing. Deeply sampled blood TCRbeta repertoires from subjects exposed to, actively infected with, or recovered from COVID-19 were included in the dataset. Samples were obtained from the ongoing ImmuneRACE study (first 160 participants) and from about 1,300 subjects provided by 6 global collaborators. Here is what the overall study found, with its caveats: The quantity of clinical and demographic metadata differed by source and by participant and was supplied without curation.

The sequenced sample consisted of peripheral blood. The chain employs TRBV5-6 and TRBJ1-4; TRBD1 lines up with 7 middle nucleotides. The sequence came from a woman in her 30s with active or convalescent COVID-19. This receptor has the CDR3 CASSYTGVSNEKLFF. The bases read TGTGCCAGCAGTTATACAGGGGTATCTAATGAAAAACTGTTTTTT. The full variable domain, with segments outside the CDR3 supplied by the reference TRBV5-6 and TRBJ1-4 proteins, appears as DAGVTQSPTHLIKTRGQQVTLRCSPKSGHDTVSWYQQALGQGPQFIFQYYEEEERQRGNFPDRFSGHQFPNYSSELNVNALLLGDSALYLCASSYTGVSNEKLFFGSGTQLSVL.